One T cell receptor (beta chain) is described in this entry. It lacks a known antigen. Within one base of it there is no much larger clone, and no base qualities were kept. The sample comes from a study of blood T cells in healthy people across ages (dated by TCRdb to the mid-2010s). A note on the overall study: Template switching captured roughly one uniquely barcoded TCR beta cDNA molecule per two T cells in model experiments. The donors were divided into four age groups: young (average around 15 years), middle-aged (approximately 42), aged (roughly 60) and long-lived (roughly 82). Donors of different ages were randomly distributed across sequencing lanes to avoid experimental bias. Two additional independent replicas of 1 million unique cDNA reads from the same blood draw were analyzed for two donors (one aged 18 to 30 and one aged 80 or older). Using deep sequencing normalized with unique cDNA molecular identifiers, the study measured how TCR beta repertoire diversity changes with age. What the authors observed across the whole study: The percentage of naive T cells measured by flow cytometry correlated strongly with observed TCR beta diversity. Bulk unsorted PBMC profiling prevented conclusive comparison of naive and antigen-experienced compartments. Donor CMV infection status was unknown, potentially confounding age-related changes in expanded clonotypes. Observed TCR beta diversity per million T cells fell roughly linearly with age, and a significant reduction was already apparent by age about 38. Estimates of total diversity from one million sequenced T cells were regarded as lower bounds and underestimates. Compared with the aged group, the long-lived group had more naive CD4+ T cells, fewer expanded clones and increased TCR diversity, suggesting age selection.

Systemically healthy Caucasian individuals from Russia, some 38 in total and aged about 6 to 100 years, were included as donors. Each donor gave 8 to 10 milliliters of peripheral blood, drawn into EDTA-treated Vacutainer tubes. Ficoll-Paque density-gradient centrifugation was used to isolate PBMCs, with at least 6.5 million per sample. Trizol reagent was used to extract total RNA from PBMCs, with at least 6 micrograms per sample. For every donor, flow cytometry on a PBMC aliquot measured the percentage of naive CD45RAhigh/CD27high T cells. Libraries came from 5' RACE. These reads were obtained on an Illumina HiSeq 2500. A second PCR of roughly 6 to 11 cycles was run with a J-beta primer mix and a sample-barcoded 5' primer. A unique molecular identifier was introduced onto each TCR beta cDNA molecule by a template-switch 5' adaptor carrying 12 random nucleotides. Each sample yielded at least 3 million CDR3-containing paired-end reads. The Mint cDNA synthesis kit, primed by a TRBC-specific oligonucleotide, was used to synthesize first-strand cDNA from all RNA. After uracil-DNA glycosylase treatment, a first 18-cycle PCR used universal primers M1SS and BC2_uni_R on all cDNA. Per the source publication's procedure: For normalization, 1 million high-quality reads were randomly selected from each sample, with every read carrying a distinct molecular identifier. Reads with shared molecular identifiers were discarded instead of being binned into consensus sequences. CDR3 identification, clonotype clustering and error correction used MiTCR with a Q25 quality threshold and the strictest error-elimination algorithm. A nonparametric unseen species model using Euler transformation provided a lower-bound estimate of total TCR beta diversity. The public reads were reprocessed in TCRdb via fastp at Q25 and MiXCR, keeping in-frame beta chains. Identical CDR3 proteins give one entry, which carries the most common genes and DNA. TCRdb's processing, not the authors' own work, is the source of the V and J calls. The sample table records about 580,000 distinct CDR3 sequences; 40% to 50% of these occur just once. 20% to 25% of the sample is held by the ten biggest clonotypes.

The sequenced sample consisted of blood. The sequence was obtained from a man at least 80 years old in good health.

The DNA sequence is given as TGTGCCAGCAGTCCCGGGGGGCCAAAGCGGGGTTACGAGCAGTACTTC. This encodes CASSPGGPKRGYEQYF. The chain is assembled from TRBV9 and TRBJ2-4; the D segment could be TRBD2, given 7 matching bases. With the DNA end fitting TRBJ2-7 better, the J assignment may be wrong. From its cysteine to its phenylalanine, the CDR3 spans 16 amino acids. The CDR3 DNA has 48 bases and is translated from base 1. CDR1 and CDR2, looked up from the germline V gene, are SGDLS and YYNGEE.